These T cell receptor beta chains were read from a single sample in a study of T cells in Graves' hyperthyroidism and ophthalmopathy. TCRdb reprocessed the multiplex PCR reads with MiXCR, giving one entry per CDR3 protein. The sample lists a few hundred thousand distinct CDR3 sequences, around 13% occurring once. The specimen sequenced was blood. Receptors originate from a woman aged 35 to 49 with Graves' hyperthyroidism. CDR3s include the opening cysteine and the closing phenylalanine or tryptophan. The D gene is left open where the match is weak. For some rows the clone size is stated as once, few or many, or as a class when expanded; others skip it.

DNA: TGTGCCAGCAGTTCTGGACAGACCTCCTATGGCTACACCTTC; CDR3: CASSSGQTSYGYTF; D: NA; size: once; J: TRBJ1-2; V: TRBV28
DNA: TGTGCCAGCAGCCAGCAACAGGGGTACCAAGAGACCCAGTACTTC; CDR3: CASSQQQGYQETQYF; D: TRBD1; size: many; J: TRBJ2-5; V: TRBV3-1
DNA: TGTGCCAGCAGCCAGTATAGGGGGAGGGACCACGAGCAGTACTTC; CDR3: CASSQYRGRDHEQYF; D: NA; size: NA; J: TRBJ2-7; V: TRBV5-8
DNA: TGTGCCAGTAGTCCGATGGACAGGAACTATAACTATGGCTACACCTTC; CDR3: CASSPMDRNYNYGYTF; D: TRBD1; size: few; J: TRBJ1-2; V: TRBV19
DNA: TGTGCCAGTACCCTAAGCGGGATAACAGATACGCAGTATTTT; CDR3: CASTLSGITDTQYF; D: TRBD2; size: NA; J: TRBJ2-3; V: TRBV19
DNA: TGCGCCAGCAGCTTCGACAGTCCCCAAGCGGGAGATACGCAGTATTTT; CDR3: CASSFDSPQAGDTQYF; D: NA; size: many; J: TRBJ2-3; V: TRBV5-1
DNA: TGTGCCAGCAGCTTAATAGCGGGAGCCTCTTCCGAGCAGTACTTC; CDR3: CASSLIAGASSEQYF; D: TRBD2; size: many; J: TRBJ2-7; V: TRBV7-8
DNA: TGTGCCAGCAGCTTAGGAGCGGGAGTTGACGAGCAGTACTTC; CDR3: CASSLGAGVDEQYF; D: TRBD2; size: many; J: TRBJ2-7; V: TRBV7-8
DNA: TGTGCCAGCGGAATCCGGGACTCCTCCTACGAGCAGTACTTC; CDR3: CASGIRDSSYEQYF; D: NA; size: many; J: TRBJ2-7; V: TRBV28
DNA: TGTGCCAGCTGGCAGGGGGCTGGGGAGACCCAGTACTTC; CDR3: CASWQGAGETQYF; D: TRBD1; size: NA; J: TRBJ2-5; V: TRBV6-1
DNA: TGTGCCAGCAGTCAGGGAGCTGAAAAACTGTTTTTT; CDR3: CASSQGAEKLFF; D: NA; size: many; J: TRBJ1-4; V: TRBV7-9
DNA: TGTGCCAGCAGCTTATCCAACTTC; CDR3: CASSLSNF; D: NA; size: NA; J: TRBJ2-5; V: TRBV7-2
DNA: TGCAGCGTTGTTATTTCCGGGACGCGGAATGAAAAACTGTTTTTT; CDR3: CSVVISGTRNEKLFF; D: NA; size: many; J: TRBJ1-4; V: TRBV29-1
DNA: TGTGCCTGGAGTTGGGGGGCCCCTGAAGCTTTCTTT; CDR3: CAWSWGAPEAFF; D: NA; size: many; J: TRBJ1-1; V: TRBV30
DNA: TGTGCCAGTAGGGGAGCGGGAGGAGAGGACAATGAGCAGTTCTTC; CDR3: CASRGAGGEDNEQFF; D: TRBD2; size: many; J: TRBJ2-1; V: TRBV6-1
DNA: TGTGCCAGCAGTCCTCTCAGGACAGGGGTTTCCTATAATTCACCCCTCCACTTT; CDR3: CASSPLRTGVSYNSPLHF; D: TRBD1; size: NA; J: TRBJ1-6; V: TRBV27
DNA: TGCGCCAGCAGTGAGGAATATTCACCCCTCCACTTT; CDR3: CASSEEYSPLHF; D: NA; size: NA; J: TRBJ1-6; V: TRBV10-2
DNA: TGTGCCAGCAGCCTAGGCCGACTAGCCGGGGAGCTGTTTTTT; CDR3: CASSLGRLAGELFF; D: NA; size: few; J: TRBJ2-2; V: TRBV11-2
DNA: TGTGCCAGCAGTTTATGGGGGATAGGCAATCAGCCCCAGCATTTT; CDR3: CASSLWGIGNQPQHF; D: NA; size: few; J: TRBJ1-5; V: TRBV27
DNA: TGTGCCAGCAGCTTAACAGGGACTATGCCTAGCACAGATACGCAGTATTTT; CDR3: CASSLTGTMPSTDTQYF; D: TRBD2; size: many; J: TRBJ2-3; V: TRBV7-3
DNA: TGTGCCAGCAGTTCCGATGTCGAGCAGTACTTC; CDR3: CASSSDVEQYF; D: NA; size: few; J: TRBJ2-7; V: TRBV6-5
DNA: TGTGCCAGCAGCCTCGGGACTAGCGGGACCCGTTGGACCCAGTACTTC; CDR3: CASSLGTSGTRWTQYF; D: TRBD2; size: few; J: TRBJ2-5; V: TRBV3-1
DNA: TGTGCCAGCAGTGATAACACAGATACGCAGTATTTT; CDR3: CASSDNTDTQYF; D: NA; size: many; J: TRBJ2-3; V: TRBV2
DNA: TGTGCCAGCGGACAGCGTAACACTGAAGCTTTCTTT; CDR3: CASGQRNTEAFF; D: NA; size: many; J: TRBJ1-1; V: TRBV7-9
DNA: TGTGCCAGCCGGGACAGGCAATACAATGAGCAGTTCTTC; CDR3: CASRDRQYNEQFF; D: TRBD1; size: many; J: TRBJ2-1; V: TRBV28
DNA: TGTGCCAGCAGCCTCAGGTCAGGGGCGACAGATACGCAGTATTTT; CDR3: CASSLRSGATDTQYF; D: NA; size: NA; J: TRBJ2-3; V: TRBV11-2
DNA: TGTGCCAGCAGCCAAGTTTCGACGGCGGGAAGGCAGTTCTTC; CDR3: CASSQVSTAGRQFF; D: NA; size: many; J: TRBJ2-1; V: TRBV3-1
DNA: TGTGCCAGCAGCTTAATATTAGATGGGAGCTTAGACTTC; CDR3: CASSLILDGSLDF; D: NA; size: few; J: TRBJ2-5; V: TRBV11-1
DNA: TGTGCCAGCAGTTTCGATCGGCTAGCGGGAGCCTACGAGCAGTACTTC; CDR3: CASSFDRLAGAYEQYF; D: TRBD2; size: many; J: TRBJ2-7; V: TRBV27
DNA: TGTGCCAGCAGGGAGCGTTCTAACACCGGGGAGCTGTTTTTT; CDR3: CASRERSNTGELFF; D: NA; size: few; J: TRBJ2-2; V: TRBV2
DNA: TGTGCCATCAGTGAGGTGGGGGGCAATCAGCCCCAGCATTTT; CDR3: CAISEVGGNQPQHF; D: NA; size: few; J: TRBJ1-5; V: TRBV10-3
DNA: TGTGCCTGGAGTGTACGGACTAGCGGGTACGAGCAGTACTTC; CDR3: CAWSVRTSGYEQYF; D: TRBD2; size: many; J: TRBJ2-7; V: TRBV30
DNA: TGTGCCAGCAGCCAACCCGGGGCAGGCTACTACGAGCAGTACTTC; CDR3: CASSQPGAGYYEQYF; D: NA; size: NA; J: TRBJ2-7; V: TRBV14
DNA: TGTGCCAGCAGTCTCGGACAGGGGGCTGGAGGGAATGAGCAGTTCTTC; CDR3: CASSLGQGAGGNEQFF; D: TRBD1; size: many; J: TRBJ2-1; V: TRBV28
DNA: TGCAGCGTTTGCAGGCAGGGGGCTCACGAGCAGTACTTC; CDR3: CSVCRQGAHEQYF; D: TRBD1; size: many; J: TRBJ2-7; V: TRBV29-1
DNA: TGCAGTGCTACTGACAGGGACACTGAAGCTTTCTTT; CDR3: CSATDRDTEAFF; D: TRBD1; size: many; J: TRBJ1-1; V: TRBV20-1
DNA: TGTGCCACCAGTGATTCAAACGAGCAGTACTTC; CDR3: CATSDSNEQYF; D: NA; size: NA; J: TRBJ2-7; V: TRBV24-1
DNA: TGTGCCAGCAGCTTAGCGTTTAGCCCCACCTACAATGAGCAGTTCTTC; CDR3: CASSLAFSPTYNEQFF; D: NA; size: many; J: TRBJ2-1; V: TRBV7-2
DNA: TGTGCCAGCACGGACAGGGGGCAATCCTACGAGCAGTACTTC; CDR3: CASTDRGQSYEQYF; D: TRBD1; size: many; J: TRBJ2-7; V: TRBV28
DNA: TGTGCCAGCGCCGTGGACGGGAGCACCTCCTACGAGCAGTACTTC; CDR3: CASAVDGSTSYEQYF; D: NA; size: many; J: TRBJ2-7; V: TRBV2
DNA: TGCAGTGCTAGAGATTCTGGCGGGAGGGCCGGCGAGACCCAGTACTTC; CDR3: CSARDSGGRAGETQYF; D: TRBD2; size: many; J: TRBJ2-5; V: TRBV20-1
DNA: TGTGCCATCAAGGGGACTAGCCGCACAGATACGCAGTATTTT; CDR3: CAIKGTSRTDTQYF; D: TRBD2; size: NA; J: TRBJ2-3; V: TRBV10-3
DNA: TGTGCCAGCAGTGAAACCGGACTAGCGGTTAGCACAGATACGCAGTATTTT; CDR3: CASSETGLAVSTDTQYF; D: TRBD2; size: NA; J: TRBJ2-3; V: TRBV25-1